The rows below give T cell receptor beta chains drawn from one sample of a study of blood T cell repertoires in COVID-19. Some clones are missing from TCRdb's copy, which holds only in-frame ones; the method was immunoSEQ multiplex PCR. The sample has 150,000 or so clones; 85% to 90% are singletons. The sequenced sample consisted of peripheral blood. The receptor source for this set is a man older than 75 with acute or convalescent COVID-19. Each CDR3 is given with its conserved first and last residue. The D gene is left open where the match is weak. Clone sizes are given selectively: once, few, many, or a class where the clone is expanded.

v_gene	abundance	d_gene	j_gene	CDR3aa	CDR3nt
TRBV27	.	TRBD2	TRBJ2-1	CASSPRTSGRNYNEQFF	TGTGCCAGCAGTCCGCGGACTAGCGGGCGGAACTACAATGAGCAGTTCTTC
TRBV9	.	.	TRBJ2-1	CASSAWLYGVNNEQFF	TGTGCCAGCAGCGCGTGGCTCTACGGGGTGAACAATGAGCAGTTCTTC
TRBV15	.	.	TRBJ1-5	CATSRDRVARVGNQPQHF	TGTGCCACCAGCAGAGATCGGGTGGCCAGGGTGGGCAATCAGCCCCAGCATTTT
TRBV5-1	once	TRBD1	TRBJ1-2	CASSQGQGAYGYTF	TGCGCCAGCAGCCAGGGACAGGGAGCCTATGGCTACACCTTC
TRBV27	.	.	TRBJ2-3	CASSSSSSLSGYTDTQYF	TGTGCCAGCAGTTCCAGCTCCTCTTTGAGCGGTTACACAGATACGCAGTATTTT
TRBV5-1	.	TRBD2	TRBJ2-7	CASSLEASGNSYEQYF	TGCGCCAGCAGCTTGGAGGCTAGCGGGAACTCCTACGAGCAGTACTTC
TRBV2	.	.	TRBJ1-6	CASSARTATNSPLHF	TGTGCCAGCAGTGCCCGGACAGCAACTAATTCACCCCTCCACTTT
TRBV19	.	TRBD2	TRBJ2-2	CASSPRLAGDHGELFF	TGTGCCAGTAGTCCCCGACTAGCGGGAGATCACGGGGAGCTGTTTTTT
TRBV4-2	.	.	TRBJ1-4	CASSVRQASANEKLFF	TGTGCCAGCAGCGTGCGACAGGCCTCGGCGAATGAAAAACTGTTTTTT
TRBV5-1	.	TRBD1	TRBJ1-5	CASSAGQGVNQPQHF	TGCGCCAGCAGTGCTGGACAGGGGGTCAATCAGCCCCAGCATTTT
TRBV5-1	.	.	TRBJ2-1	CASSLYLGRSSYNEQFF	TGCGCCAGCAGCTTGTATTTAGGGAGATCCTCCTACAATGAGCAGTTCTTC
TRBV6-5	.	TRBD1	TRBJ1-1	CASSFSDRAMNTEAFF	TGTGCCAGCAGTTTTTCGGACAGGGCGATGAACACTGAAGCTTTCTTT
TRBV9	.	.	TRBJ2-1	CASSVASTSYNEQFF	TGTGCCAGCAGCGTAGCCTCGACATCCTACAATGAGCAGTTCTTC
TRBV6-5	.	.	TRBJ2-7	CASTDTTYEQYF	TGTGCCAGCACCGACACAACCTACGAGCAGTACTTC
TRBV28	.	.	TRBJ2-1	CASSIPDAGAYNEQFF	TGTGCCAGCAGTATCCCCGATGCGGGCGCCTACAATGAGCAGTTCTTC
TRBV29-1	.	.	TRBJ2-5	CSVRRGSGARETQYF	TGCAGCGTTCGGCGTGGCAGCGGCGCCCGAGAGACCCAGTACTTC
TRBV13	.	.	TRBJ2-1	CASSPQPTTGPNNEQFF	TGTGCCAGCAGCCCCCAACCGACTACCGGACCCAACAATGAGCAGTTCTTC
TRBV6-1	few	TRBD2	TRBJ2-2	CASSESIFGGTGELFF	TGTGCCAGCAGTGAATCTATCTTCGGGGGGACCGGGGAGCTGTTTTTT
TRBV27	once	TRBD1	TRBJ1-6	CASSLGRQGVWSPLHF	TGTGCCAGCAGTTTAGGCCGCCAGGGGGTTTGGTCACCCCTCCACTTT
TRBV2	.	TRBD1	TRBJ1-5	CASSEGRQGRQPQHF	TGTGCCAGCAGTGAAGGGAGACAGGGTAGGCAGCCCCAGCATTTT
TRBV2	.	TRBD2	TRBJ2-3	CASSARLAGITDTQYF	TGTGCCAGCAGTGCCCGACTAGCGGGGATCACAGATACGCAGTATTTT
TRBV6-5	.	TRBD1	TRBJ2-2	CASRGQANTGELFF	TGTGCCAGCAGGGGACAGGCGAACACCGGGGAGCTGTTTTTT